This is a list of T cell receptor beta chains from one sample in a study of cytotoxic CD8 clonotypes in ibrutinib-treated CLL. Measured with immunoSEQ multiplex PCR; TCRdb has only the in-frame clones, and not every one. Altogether fewer than 400,000 clones are present, 67% being singletons, with the ten largest covering around 6.3%. The source was PBMCs, collected after 36 months of ibrutinib treatment. The receptor source for this set is a human donor with chronic lymphocytic leukemia. CDR3s include the opening cysteine and the closing phenylalanine or tryptophan. Fields, in order: V gene, J gene, D gene, clone size, CDR3 protein, CDR3 DNA. A D gene is named only where the DNA matches it firmly. Clone size is shown for a subset of rows, as once, few, many or a class of expanded clone.

>TRBV5-1|TRBJ1-1|NA|NA
CASGPGGTNTEAFF
TGCGCCAGCGGCCCCGGGGGTACGAACACTGAAGCTTTCTTT
>TRBV5-6|TRBJ2-7|NA|NA
CASSPGWGDYEQYF
TGTGCCAGCAGCCCTGGGTGGGGAGACTACGAGCAGTACTTC
>TRBV2|TRBJ1-2|NA|few
CASSVETEYGYTF
TGTGCCAGCAGTGTTGAGACAGAATATGGCTACACCTTC
>TRBV29-1|TRBJ2-7|NA|NA
CSVEDDSSYEQYF
TGCAGCGTTGAAGATGATTCGAGCTACGAGCAGTACTTC
>TRBV5-6|TRBJ1-1|NA|NA
CASSLLGRYYTEAFF
TGTGCCAGCAGCTTGTTGGGCAGGTACTACACTGAAGCTTTCTTT
>TRBV9|TRBJ2-5|TRBD1|NA
CASSTDRGETQYF
TGTGCCAGCAGCACCGACAGGGGAGAGACCCAGTACTTC
>TRBV7-3|TRBJ2-3|NA|NA
CASSLGLGVTDTQYF
TGTGCCAGCAGCTTAGGGCTGGGGGTCACAGATACGCAGTATTTT
>TRBV7-3|TRBJ1-2|TRBD1|NA
CASSPTGGGGYTF
TGTGCCAGCAGCCCGACAGGGGGAGGGGGCTACACCTTC
>TRBV9|TRBJ1-6|NA|few
CASSSPEGYNSPLHF
TGTGCCAGCAGCTCGCCTGAAGGCTATAATTCACCCCTCCACTTT
>TRBV5-1|TRBJ2-3|NA|NA
CASSLVRSGVIRSTDTQYF
TGCGCCAGCAGCTTGGTCCGCAGCGGCGTAATTCGAAGCACAGATACGCAGTATTTT
>TRBV7-6|TRBJ2-3|TRBD2|NA
CASSRGGGGTDTQYF
TGTGCCAGCAGCCGAGGTGGGGGGGGCACAGATACGCAGTATTTT
>TRBV18|TRBJ1-5|NA|NA
CASSPPWGNQPQHF
TGTGCCAGCTCACCACCGTGGGGAAATCAGCCCCAGCATTTT
>TRBV4-2|TRBJ2-7|TRBD1|few
CASSQEGADRAYEQYF
TGTGCCAGCAGCCAAGAAGGGGCGGACAGGGCGTACGAGCAGTACTTC
>TRBV9|TRBJ1-2|NA|NA
CASTPGVDYGYTF
TGTGCCAGCACCCCCGGGGTGGACTATGGCTACACCTTC
>TRBV15|TRBJ2-7|NA|NA
CATSSSYEQYF
TGTGCCACCAGCAGTAGTTACGAGCAGTACTTC
>TRBV29-1|TRBJ2-1|NA|NA
CSVEGGSYNEQFF
TGCAGCGTTGAGGGGGGATCCTACAATGAGCAGTTCTTC
>TRBV29-1|TRBJ2-1|NA|NA
CSVEDQGIRQFF
TGCAGCGTTGAAGATCAGGGTATCCGGCAGTTCTTC
>TRBV29-1|TRBJ2-7|NA|NA
CSVLKASYEQYF
TGCAGCGTTCTCAAAGCCTCCTACGAGCAGTACTTC
>TRBV18|TRBJ2-1|TRBD2|NA
CASSGTSGSYYNEQFF
TGTGCCAGCTCAGGGACTAGCGGATCTTACTACAATGAGCAGTTCTTC
>TRBV9|TRBJ2-6|NA|NA
CASSVAVGVAGANVLTF
TGTGCCAGCAGCGTTGCCGTAGGGGTAGCTGGGGCCAACGTCCTGACTTTC
>TRBV18|TRBJ2-7|NA|NA
CASSPSRGGAGYEQYF
TGTGCCAGCTCACCTAGTAGAGGGGGGGCTGGTTACGAGCAGTACTTC
>TRBV7-6|TRBJ2-5|TRBD1|NA
CAIGTGLRQETQYF
TGTGCCATCGGGACAGGGTTGCGGCAAGAGACCCAGTACTTC
>TRBV7-6|TRBJ2-6|TRBD1|NA
CASSLDQTGMGVSSGANVLTF
TGTGCCAGCAGCTTAGACCAGACAGGGATGGGGGTTAGCTCTGGGGCCAACGTCCTGACTTTC
>TRBV5-1|TRBJ2-3|TRBD2|NA
CASRLAGLTDTQYF
TGCGCCAGCAGGCTAGCGGGGCTGACAGATACGCAGTATTTT
>TRBV6-4|TRBJ2-7|TRBD2|NA
CASRLASGGPYEQYF
TGTGCCAGCAGGCTCGCTAGCGGGGGACCCTACGAGCAGTACTTC
>TRBV20-1|TRBJ1-5|NA|NA
CSASNQPQHF
TGCAGTGCCTCAAATCAGCCCCAGCATTTT
>TRBV5-1|TRBJ2-6|NA|few
CASRRALGANVLTF
TGCGCCAGCCGTAGGGCTCTGGGAGCCAACGTCCTGACTTTC
>TRBV7-2|TRBJ2-3|NA|NA
CASSLVARPTDTQYF
TGTGCCAGCAGCTTAGTCGCTAGGCCGACAGATACGCAGTATTTT
>TRBV6-6|TRBJ1-2|NA|few
CASSYSTNYGYTF
TGTGCCAGCAGTTACTCGACGAACTATGGCTACACCTTC
>TRBV18|TRBJ1-1|TRBD1|NA
CASSAQGGYTEAFF
TGTGCCAGCTCAGCGCAGGGGGGTTACACTGAAGCTTTCTTT
>TRBV29-1|TRBJ2-5|NA|once
CSVDVPYPQETQYF
TGCAGCGTTGATGTGCCCTATCCCCAAGAGACCCAGTACTTC
>TRBV5-4|TRBJ2-7|NA|NA
CASSVSGHHREQYF
TGTGCCAGCAGCGTGTCCGGACACCACCGCGAGCAGTACTTC
>TRBV5-1|TRBJ2-2|NA|NA
CASRTKLGEDGELFF
TGCGCCAGCAGGACCAAACTTGGGGAAGACGGGGAGCTGTTTTTT
>TRBV28|TRBJ2-2|NA|few
CASSLRLTSNTGELFF
TGTGCCAGCAGTTTACGGCTTACTTCGAACACCGGGGAGCTGTTTTTT
>TRBV5-1|TRBJ1-6|NA|NA
CASSSGPRNNSPLHF
TGCGCCAGCAGCTCCGGGCCACGTAATAATTCACCCCTCCACTTT
>TRBV6-5|TRBJ2-3|TRBD2|NA
CASSQGTSGRNTQYF
TGTGCCAGCAGTCAAGGGACTAGCGGGAGAAATACGCAGTATTTT
>TRBV4-1|TRBJ1-3|NA|NA
CASSQPGRHNTIYF
TGCGCCAGCAGCCAACCCGGCCGGCATAACACCATATATTTT
>TRBV6-7|TRBJ1-3|NA|NA
CASSRRSPLFGNTIYF
TGTGCCAGCAGCCGACGCTCCCCCCTCTTTGGAAACACCATATATTTT
>TRBV14|TRBJ2-5|NA|few
CASSLRGWLEETQYF
TGTGCCAGCAGCCTCAGGGGTTGGTTAGAAGAGACCCAGTACTTC
>TRBV6-5|TRBJ2-7|NA|NA
CASSTLNHYEQYF
TGTGCCAGCAGCACCCTAAACCACTACGAGCAGTACTTC
>TRBV29-1|TRBJ2-7|TRBD2|NA
CSVASGGAVSTRQYF
TGCAGCGTTGCTAGCGGGGGGGCAGTTTCGACTCGGCAGTACTTC
>TRBV6-5|TRBJ1-3|NA|NA
CASKTTVTGNTIYF
TGTGCCAGCAAAACGACAGTTACTGGAAACACCATATATTTT
>TRBV5-6|TRBJ1-2|NA|NA
CASRRYGGGGRYGYTF
TGTGCCAGCAGACGGTACGGCGGTGGGGGGCGTTATGGCTACACCTTC
>TRBV4-1|TRBJ2-3|TRBD2|NA
CASSRRASGGSTDTQYF
TGCGCCAGCAGCCGGCGGGCTAGCGGGGGGAGCACAGATACGCAGTATTTT
>TRBV5-4|TRBJ2-7|TRBD1|NA
CASSPGQGSYEQYF
TGTGCCAGCAGCCCTGGACAGGGTAGCTACGAGCAGTACTTC
>TRBV4-2|TRBJ2-7|NA|NA
CASSQALPGQTNRGYEQYF
TGTGCCAGCAGCCAAGCTCTCCCGGGGCAAACGAATAGGGGCTACGAGCAGTACTTC
>TRBV15|TRBJ2-1|TRBD2|NA
CATSNGRAAYNEQFF
TGTGCCACCAGCAACGGGAGGGCCGCCTACAATGAGCAGTTCTTC
>TRBV5-1|TRBJ2-7|NA|NA
CASSLGGTSSSYEQYF
TGCGCCAGCAGCTTGGGGGGGACGTCCAGCTCCTACGAGCAGTACTTC
>TRBV19|TRBJ1-1|TRBD1|NA
CASSIRGLTEAFF
TGTGCCAGTAGTATCAGGGGGCTCACTGAAGCTTTCTTT
>TRBV7-6|TRBJ2-7|NA|NA
CASSLAPGSYEQYF
TGTGCCAGCAGCTTAGCCCCAGGCTCCTACGAGCAGTACTTC
>TRBV7-6|TRBJ1-1|TRBD1|NA
CASSPWGTDEAFF
TGTGCCAGCAGCCCCTGGGGGACAGACGAAGCTTTCTTT
>TRBV5-4|TRBJ1-2|NA|NA
CASSAQGNYYGYTF
TGTGCCAGCAGCGCCCAGGGAAATTACTATGGCTACACCTTC
>TRBV10-3|TRBJ2-7|TRBD2|once
CAISEWNSGRPWYF
TGTGCCATCAGTGAGTGGAATAGCGGGAGGCCTTGGTACTTC